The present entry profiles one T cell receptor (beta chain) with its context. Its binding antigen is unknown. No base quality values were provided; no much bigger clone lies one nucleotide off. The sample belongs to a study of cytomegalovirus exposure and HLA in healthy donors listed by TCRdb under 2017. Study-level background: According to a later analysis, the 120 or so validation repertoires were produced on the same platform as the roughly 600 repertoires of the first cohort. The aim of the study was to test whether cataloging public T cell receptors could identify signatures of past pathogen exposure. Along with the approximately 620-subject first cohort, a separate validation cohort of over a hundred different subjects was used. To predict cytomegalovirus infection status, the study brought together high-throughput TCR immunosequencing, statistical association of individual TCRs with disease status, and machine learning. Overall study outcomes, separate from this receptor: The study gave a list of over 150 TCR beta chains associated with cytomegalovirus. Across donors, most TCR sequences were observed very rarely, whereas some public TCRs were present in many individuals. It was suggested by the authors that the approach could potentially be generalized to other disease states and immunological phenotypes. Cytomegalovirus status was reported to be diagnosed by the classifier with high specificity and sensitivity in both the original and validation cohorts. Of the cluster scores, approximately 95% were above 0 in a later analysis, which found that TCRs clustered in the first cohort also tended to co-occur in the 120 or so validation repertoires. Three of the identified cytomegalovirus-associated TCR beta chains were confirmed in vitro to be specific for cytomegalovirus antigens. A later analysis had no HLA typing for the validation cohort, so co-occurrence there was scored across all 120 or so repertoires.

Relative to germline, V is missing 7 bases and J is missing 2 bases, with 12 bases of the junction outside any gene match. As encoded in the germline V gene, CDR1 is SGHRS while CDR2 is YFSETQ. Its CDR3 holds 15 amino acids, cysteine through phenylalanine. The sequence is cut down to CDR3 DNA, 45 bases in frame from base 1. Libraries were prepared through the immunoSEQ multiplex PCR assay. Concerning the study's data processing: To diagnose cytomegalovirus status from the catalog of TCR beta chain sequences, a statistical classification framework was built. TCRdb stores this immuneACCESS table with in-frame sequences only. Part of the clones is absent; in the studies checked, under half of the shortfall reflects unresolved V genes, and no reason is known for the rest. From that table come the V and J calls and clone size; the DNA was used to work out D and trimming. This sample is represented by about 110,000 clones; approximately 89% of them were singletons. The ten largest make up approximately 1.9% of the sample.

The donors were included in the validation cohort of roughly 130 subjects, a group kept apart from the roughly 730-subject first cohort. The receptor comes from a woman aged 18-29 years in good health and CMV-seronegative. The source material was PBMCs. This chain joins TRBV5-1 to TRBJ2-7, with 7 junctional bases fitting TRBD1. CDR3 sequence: CASSPSEQGTYEQYF. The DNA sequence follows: TGCGCCAGCTCCCCCTCGGAACAGGGGACCTACGAGCAGTACTTC. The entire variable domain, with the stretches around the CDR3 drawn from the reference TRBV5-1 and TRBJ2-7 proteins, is KAGVTQTPRYLIKTRGQQVTLSCSPISGHRSVSWYQQTPGQGLQFLFEYFSETQRNKGNFPGRFSGRQFSNSRSEMNVSTLELGDSALYLCASSPSEQGTYEQYFGPGTRLTVT.